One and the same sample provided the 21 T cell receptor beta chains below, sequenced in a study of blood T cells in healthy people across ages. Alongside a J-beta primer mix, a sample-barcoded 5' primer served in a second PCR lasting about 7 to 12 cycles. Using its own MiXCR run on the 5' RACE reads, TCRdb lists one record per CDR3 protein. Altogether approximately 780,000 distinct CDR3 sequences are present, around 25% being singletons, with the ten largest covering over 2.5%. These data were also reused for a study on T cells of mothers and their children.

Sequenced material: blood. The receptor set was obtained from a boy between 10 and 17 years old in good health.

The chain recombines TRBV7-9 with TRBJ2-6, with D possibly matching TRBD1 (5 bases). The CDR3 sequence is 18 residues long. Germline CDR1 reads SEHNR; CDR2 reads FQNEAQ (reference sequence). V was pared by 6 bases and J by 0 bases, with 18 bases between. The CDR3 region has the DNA TGTGCCAGCAGACCCATCCAGGGTACTACCTCTGGGGCCAACGTCCTGACTTTC. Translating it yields CASRPIQGTTSGANVLTF.

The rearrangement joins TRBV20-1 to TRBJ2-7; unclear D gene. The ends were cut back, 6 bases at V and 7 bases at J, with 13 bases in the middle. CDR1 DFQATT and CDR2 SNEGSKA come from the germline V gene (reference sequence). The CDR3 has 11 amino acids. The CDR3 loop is CSAKLAEEQYF. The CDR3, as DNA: TGCAGTGCGAAGTTGGCGGAGGAGCAGTACTTC.

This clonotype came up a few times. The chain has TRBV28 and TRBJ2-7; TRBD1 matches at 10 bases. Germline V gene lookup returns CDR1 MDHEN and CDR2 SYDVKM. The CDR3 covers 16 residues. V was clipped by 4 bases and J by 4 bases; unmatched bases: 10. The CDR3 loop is CASSYSTGGEVYEQYF. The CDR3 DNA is TGTGCCAGCAGTTACTCGACAGGGGGCGAGGTGTACGAGCAGTACTTC.

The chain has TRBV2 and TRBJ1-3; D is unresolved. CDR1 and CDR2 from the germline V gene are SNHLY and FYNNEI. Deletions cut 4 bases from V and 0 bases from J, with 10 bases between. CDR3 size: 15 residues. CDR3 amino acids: CASSVSGTSGNTIYF. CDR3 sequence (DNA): TGTGCCAGCAGTGTATCGGGTACCTCTGGAAACACCATATATTTT.

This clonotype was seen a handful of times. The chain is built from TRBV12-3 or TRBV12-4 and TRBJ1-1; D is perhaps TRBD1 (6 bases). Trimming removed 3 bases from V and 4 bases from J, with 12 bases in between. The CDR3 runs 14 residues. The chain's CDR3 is CASSLGAWGTEAFF. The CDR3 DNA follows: TGTGCCAGCAGTTTGGGGGCTTGGGGCACTGAAGCTTTCTTT.

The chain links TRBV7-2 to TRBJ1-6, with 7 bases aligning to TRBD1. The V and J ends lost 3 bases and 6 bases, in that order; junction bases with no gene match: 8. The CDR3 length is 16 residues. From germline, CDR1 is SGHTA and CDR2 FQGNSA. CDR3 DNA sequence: TGTGCCAGCAGCTTGGGACTAGGGACAGTTAATTCACCCCTCCACTTT. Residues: CASSLGLGTVNSPLHF.

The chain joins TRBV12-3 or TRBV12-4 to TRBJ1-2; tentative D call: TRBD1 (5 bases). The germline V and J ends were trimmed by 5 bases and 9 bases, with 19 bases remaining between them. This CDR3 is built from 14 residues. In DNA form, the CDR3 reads TGTGCCAGCAGTCCAGACTCCGGGACGGGAAGCTACACCTTC. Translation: CASSPDSGTGSYTF.

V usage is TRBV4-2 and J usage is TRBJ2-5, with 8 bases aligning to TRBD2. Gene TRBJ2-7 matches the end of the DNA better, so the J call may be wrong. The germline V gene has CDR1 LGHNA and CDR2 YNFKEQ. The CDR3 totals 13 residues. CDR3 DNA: TGTGCCAGCAGCCCCGGGACTAGAGACGAGCAGTACTTC. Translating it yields CASSPGTRDEQYF.

CDR3 in amino acids: CASSPEVEDTQYF. CDR3 DNA: TGTGCCAGCAGCCCAGAGGTGGAGGATACGCAGTATTTT. The chain combines TRBV7-2 with TRBJ2-3; D is undetermined. V was shortened by 5 bases and J by 6 bases, with 12 bases between the two germline ends. Germline CDR1 and CDR2: SGHTA and FQGNSA. CDR3 size: 13 residues.

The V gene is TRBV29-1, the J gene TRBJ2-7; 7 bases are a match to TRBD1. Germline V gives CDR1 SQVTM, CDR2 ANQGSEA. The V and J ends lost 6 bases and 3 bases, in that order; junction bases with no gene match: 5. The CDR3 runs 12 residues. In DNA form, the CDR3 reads TGCAGCGTCCTGGACAGGCTCTACGAGCAGTACTTC. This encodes CSVLDRLYEQYF.

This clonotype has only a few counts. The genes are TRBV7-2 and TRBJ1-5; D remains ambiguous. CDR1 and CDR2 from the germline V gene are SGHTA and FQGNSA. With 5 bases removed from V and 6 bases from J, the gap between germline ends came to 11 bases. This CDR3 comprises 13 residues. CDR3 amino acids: CASSPKPFQPQHF. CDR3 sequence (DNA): TGTGCCAGCAGCCCCAAACCTTTTCAGCCCCAGCATTTT.

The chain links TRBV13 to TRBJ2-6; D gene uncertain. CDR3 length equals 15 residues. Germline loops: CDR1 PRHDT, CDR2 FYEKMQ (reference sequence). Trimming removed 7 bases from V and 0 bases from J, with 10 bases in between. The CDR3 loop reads CASTGLSSGANVLTF. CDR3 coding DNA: TGTGCCAGCACGGGCTTAAGCTCTGGGGCCAACGTCCTGACTTTC.

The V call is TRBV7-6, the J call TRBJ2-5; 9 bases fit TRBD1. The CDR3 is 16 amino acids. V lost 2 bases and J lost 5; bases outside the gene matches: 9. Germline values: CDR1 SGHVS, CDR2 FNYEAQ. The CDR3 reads CASSLPPDRGDETQYF. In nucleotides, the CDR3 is TGTGCCAGCAGCTTACCCCCCGACAGGGGGGATGAGACCCAGTACTTC. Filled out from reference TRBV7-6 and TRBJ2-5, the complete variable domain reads GAGVSQSPRYKVTKRGQDVALRCDPISGHVSLYWYRQALGQGPEFLTYFNYEAQQDKSGLPNDRFSAERPEGSISTLTIQRTEQRDSAMYRCASSLPPDRGDETQYFGPGTRLLVL.

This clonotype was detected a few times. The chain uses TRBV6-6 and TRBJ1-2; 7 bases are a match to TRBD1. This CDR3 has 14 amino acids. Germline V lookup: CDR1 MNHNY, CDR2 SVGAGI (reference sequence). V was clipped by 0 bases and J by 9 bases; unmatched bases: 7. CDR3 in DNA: TGTGCCAGCAGTTACTCTGGGACAGATTCACGCTACACCTTC. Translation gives CASSYSGTDSRYTF.

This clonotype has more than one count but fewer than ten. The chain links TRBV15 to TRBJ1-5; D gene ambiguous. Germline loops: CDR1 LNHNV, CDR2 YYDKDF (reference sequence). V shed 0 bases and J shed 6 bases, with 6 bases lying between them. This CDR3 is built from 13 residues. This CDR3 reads CATSRDRPQPQHF. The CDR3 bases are TGTGCCACCAGCAGAGATCGACCTCAGCCCCAGCATTTT.

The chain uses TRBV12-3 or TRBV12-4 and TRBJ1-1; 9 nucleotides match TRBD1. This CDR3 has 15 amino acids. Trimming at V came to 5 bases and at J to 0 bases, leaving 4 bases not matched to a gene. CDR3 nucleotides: TGTGCCAGCAGTCCCCGGACAGGGGTGAACACTGAAGCTTTCTTT. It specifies CASSPRTGVNTEAFF.

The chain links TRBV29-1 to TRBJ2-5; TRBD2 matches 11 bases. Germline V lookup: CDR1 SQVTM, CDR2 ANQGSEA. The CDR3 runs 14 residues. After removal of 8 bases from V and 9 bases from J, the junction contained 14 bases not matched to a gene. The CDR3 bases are TGCAGCTTCGGAACTAGCGGGGGAGTTGAGGCCCAGTACTTC. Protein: CSFGTSGGVEAQYF.

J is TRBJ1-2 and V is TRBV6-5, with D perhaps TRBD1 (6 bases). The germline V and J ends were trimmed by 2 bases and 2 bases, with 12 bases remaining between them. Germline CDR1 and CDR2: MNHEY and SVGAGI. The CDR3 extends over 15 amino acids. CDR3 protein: CASSYGQGKNYGYTF. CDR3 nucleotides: TGTGCCAGCAGTTACGGGCAGGGGAAGAACTATGGCTACACCTTC.

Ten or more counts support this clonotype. CDR3 DNA: TGCGCCAGCAGCTTGGGAGGGGCCTATGGCTACACCTTC. Amino acid sequence: CASSLGGAYGYTF. The chain has TRBV5-1 and TRBJ1-2, with D possibly being TRBD1 (5 bases). Looked up from germline, CDR1 is SGHRS and CDR2 is YFSETQ. This CDR3 comprises 13 residues. With 0 bases removed from V and 4 bases from J, the gap between germline ends came to 7 bases.

This CDR3 is CASSPMKGEQYF. The CDR3 DNA reads as TGTGCCAGCAGCCCTATGAAGGGCGAGCAGTACTTC. The chain links TRBV11-2 to TRBJ2-5; the D is unclear. The J call may be incorrect, as the DNA end agrees better with TRBJ2-7. This CDR3 contains 12 residues. CDR1 SGHAT and CDR2 FQNNGV come from the germline V gene.

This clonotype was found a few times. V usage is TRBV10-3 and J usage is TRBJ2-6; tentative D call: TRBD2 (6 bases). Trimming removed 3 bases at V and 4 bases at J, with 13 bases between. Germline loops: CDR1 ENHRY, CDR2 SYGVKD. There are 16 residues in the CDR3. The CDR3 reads CAISDAGRKGANVLTF. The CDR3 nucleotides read TGTGCCATCAGTGACGCGGGGCGAAAAGGGGCCAACGTCCTGACTTTC.